This T cell receptor (beta chain) was identified in a study of T cell changes during pregnancy in multiple sclerosis. The data were produced by immunoSEQ multiplex PCR, yet TCRdb's version contains in-frame clones alone and is incomplete. The table has 100,000 or so clones, about 91% seen once. CDR1 MDHEN and CDR2 SYDVKM come from the germline V gene. With V trimmed by 5 bases and J by 4 bases, 5 bases remained unmatched. The CDR3 consists of 14 residues. The clonotype comes from a female donor with multiple sclerosis, enrolled in a pregnancy study. The chain carries TRBV28 and TRBJ2-7; 10 bases match TRBD1. The input for sequencing was peripheral blood, taken in the second trimester of pregnancy. The CDR3 reads CASSKGQGRYEQYF. CDR3 DNA sequence: TGTGCCAGCAGTAAGGGACAGGGGAGGTACGAGCAGTACTTC.